This TCR beta chain was documented in a study of T cells in localized non-small cell lung cancer. This table comes from immunoSEQ multiplex PCR, and its TCRdb copy is limited to in-frame clones, with some not included. This sample yields about 2,600 clones, of which 20% to 25% are seen a single time; about 7% belongs to the top ten. The CDR3 is 12 residues long. V shed 2 bases and J shed 2 bases, with 4 bases lying between them. Germline-derived CDR1 and CDR2 are KGHSH and LQKENI. This clone was seen only a few times. The V gene is TRBV18, the J gene TRBJ2-7, with D hard to call. The sequences come from lung tumor tissue, collected before any cancer treatment. The clonotype originates from a woman aged 40-70 years with stage I lung adenocarcinoma. CDR3 protein: CASSPYTYEQYF. In DNA, the CDR3 is TGTGCCAGCTCACCATACACCTACGAGCAGTACTTC.